The sequence of this T cell receptor (beta chain) was determined in a study of blood T cell repertoires in COVID-19. Study-level information: T cells, B-cell-depleted T cells, or PBMCs supplied cDNA or gDNA.

The method was immunoSEQ multiplex PCR; TCRdb's version includes in-frame clones alone and lacks a portion of them. The sample contains under 550,000 clones, 70% to 90% of which appear only once. With 3 bases removed from V and 4 bases from J, the gap between germline ends came to 10 bases. CDR3 length: 14 amino acids. Germline CDR1 MNHEY, CDR2 SMNVEV (reference sequence). The TCR sequence derives from a young man with COVID-19, enrolled during active disease. Sequencing was done on a sample of peripheral blood. This rearrangement joins TRBV27 to TRBJ1-5, with D maybe TRBD1 (6 bases). The CDR3 DNA reads TGTGCCAGCAGTTTTGCGGGGGCGAATCAGCCCCAGCATTTT. This encodes CASSFAGANQPQHF.